A selection of T cell receptor beta chains follows, all from one sample in a study of blood T cell repertoires in COVID-19. The protocol was immunoSEQ multiplex PCR, while the TCRdb copy is restricted to in-frame clones and leaves out a portion. Of roughly 260,000 clones listed, about 91% were seen once; the top ten hold around 2.5%. Input material: peripheral blood. These receptors all come from a young adult with COVID-19, enrolled during active disease. Both conserved end residues are part of each CDR3. D genes are given only for firm matches. Clone size is shown for a subset of rows, as once, few, many or a class of expanded clone.

TRBV27	TRBJ2-1	TRBD1	NA	TGTGCCAGCAGTTCCCGACAGGGGGCGAATTACAATGAGCAGTTCTTC	CASSSRQGANYNEQFF
TRBV10-2	TRBJ2-3	TRBD2	NA	TGCGCCAGCGAGAGACTAGCGGGAGAGTTAAGAGATGGCACAGATACGCAGTATTTT	CASERLAGELRDGTDTQYF
TRBV6-5	TRBJ1-2	NA	NA	TGTGCCAGCAGTTACCTCTCGGGCGGAGGTTCAGGTGGCTACACCTTC	CASSYLSGGGSGGYTF
TRBV4-3	TRBJ2-3	NA	NA	TGCGCCAGCAGCCAAGGTGGAGGGTGGGGAGATACGCAGTATTTT	CASSQGGGWGDTQYF
TRBV5-1	TRBJ2-1	NA	once	TGCGCCAGCAGCCGAGCTAGAGTTGAGCAGTTCTTC	CASSRARVEQFF
TRBV28	TRBJ1-2	NA	NA	TGTGCCAGCAGCCAGTACGGCTACACCTTC	CASSQYGYTF
TRBV28	TRBJ2-7	NA	NA	TGTGCCAGCAGTACACCCCCCGGGACTTCAGGGGGCGAGCAGTACTTC	CASSTPPGTSGGEQYF
TRBV18	TRBJ2-3	TRBD2	NA	TGTGCCAGCTCACTACCGGGACTAGCGGGAGAAAGTGGTGGCACAGATACGCAGTATTTT	CASSLPGLAGESGGTDTQYF
TRBV19	TRBJ2-1	TRBD2	NA	TGTGCCAGTAGTTGGGCGGGAGGTTACAATGAGCAGTTCTTC	CASSWAGGYNEQFF
TRBV5-1	TRBJ1-2	TRBD1	NA	TGCGCCAGCAGCTTGACAGGGGGCAATAACTATGGCTACACCTTC	CASSLTGGNNYGYTF
TRBV4-3	TRBJ2-3	NA	NA	TGCGCCAGCAGCCAAGCTCTCCTGACCCTAGGGGGGGAAGATACGCAGTATTTT	CASSQALLTLGGEDTQYF
TRBV15	TRBJ2-7	NA	NA	TGTGCCACCAGCAGAGATGTCTGGGGGGAACTAGTTACCTACGAGCAGTACTTC	CATSRDVWGELVTYEQYF
TRBV13	TRBJ2-7	TRBD1	few	TGTGCCAGCAACCAGGGACAGGGGACCTACGAGCAGTACTTC	CASNQGQGTYEQYF
TRBV5-6	TRBJ1-1	NA	NA	TGTGCCAGCAGCCCACGGACCCAGGGATGGGGGGACACTGAAGCTTTCTTT	CASSPRTQGWGDTEAFF
TRBV9	TRBJ2-1	TRBD2	NA	TGTGCCAGCAGCCTCTTCGTCGGGCGGGAGGACTACAATGAGCAGTTCTTC	CASSLFVGREDYNEQFF
TRBV5-4	TRBJ2-3	NA	NA	TGTGCCAGCAGCTACGACAGGGGAGGGGATACGCAGTATTTT	CASSYDRGGDTQYF
TRBV5-6	TRBJ2-6	NA	few	TGTGCCAGCAGCTTAGGGGTCTCTGGGGCCAACGTCCTGACTTTC	CASSLGVSGANVLTF
TRBV7-9	TRBJ2-5	TRBD1	NA	TGTGCCAGCACCAACCATCCCGGGACAGGGGGCCAGACCCAGTACTTC	CASTNHPGTGGQTQYF
TRBV19	TRBJ1-2	NA	NA	TGTGCCAGTAGTATAAGATTTCTGACAGGCGGGGGAACACACTATGGCTACACCTTC	CASSIRFLTGGGTHYGYTF
TRBV29-1	TRBJ2-5	NA	once	TGCAGCGTCCTGATCGGGATAGTAAAAGAGACCCAGTACTTC	CSVLIGIVKETQYF
TRBV9	TRBJ1-4	TRBD1	NA	TGTGCCAGCAGCGCAGGGACAGGAAATAATGAAAAACTGTTTTTT	CASSAGTGNNEKLFF
TRBV19	TRBJ2-1	TRBD2	NA	TGTGCCAGTAGCCAGACTAGCGGGGGTAACAATGAGCAGTTCTTC	CASSQTSGGNNEQFF
TRBV6-2/TRBV6-3	TRBJ2-1	TRBD2	NA	TGTGCCAGCAGTTTAGGGCTAGCGGGCCGTCTCAGTGAGCAGTTCTTC	CASSLGLAGRLSEQFF
TRBV28	TRBJ1-4	NA	NA	TGTGCCAGCAGTTTGGGCCATGGAGGGGAAAAACTGTTTTTT	CASSLGHGGEKLFF
TRBV6-2/TRBV6-3	TRBJ2-1	NA	NA	TGTGCCAGCAGTGCAGGTGACTACAATGAGCAGTTCTTC	CASSAGDYNEQFF
TRBV11-2	TRBJ1-4	NA	NA	TGTGCCAGCAGCTCCTATAGGGGCGGAACTAATGAAAAACTGTTTTTT	CASSSYRGGTNEKLFF
TRBV7-3	TRBJ2-5	NA	few	TGTGCCAGCAGCCGCGGGTCCCAAGAGACCCAGTACTTC	CASSRGSQETQYF
TRBV19	TRBJ2-1	TRBD2	NA	TGTGCCAGTAGTTTAAGTACGACTAGCGGTTACAATGAGCAGTTCTTC	CASSLSTTSGYNEQFF
TRBV4-1	TRBJ1-2	NA	NA	TGCGCCAGCAGCCAACACCCCCACGGGGAGGGCTACACCTTC	CASSQHPHGEGYTF
TRBV7-2	TRBJ2-5	NA	NA	TGTGCCAGCAGCCCCTTTCGGGAGACCCAGTACTTC	CASSPFRETQYF
TRBV19	TRBJ2-7	NA	NA	TGTGCCAGTAGTTCCGACAATGTGTACGAGCAGTACTTC	CASSSDNVYEQYF
TRBV5-5	TRBJ2-5	NA	NA	TGTGCCAGCGGCCTGACTCCAACGGGGAGGAGGGAAGAGACCCAGTACTTC	CASGLTPTGRREETQYF
TRBV5-1	TRBJ2-5	NA	NA	TGCGCCAGCAGCTTACAGGGGAGCGGGGAGACCCAGTACTTC	CASSLQGSGETQYF
TRBV2	TRBJ1-6	NA	NA	TGTGCCAGCAGGGACAGCAATTCACCCCTCCACTTT	CASRDSNSPLHF
TRBV5-6	TRBJ2-5	NA	once	TGTGCCAGCAGCTTTGGAGGGGAAGAGACCCAGTACTTC	CASSFGGEETQYF
TRBV11-2	TRBJ2-2	NA	NA	TGTGCCAGCAGCTTAGACCCGGGTACCGGGGAGCTGTTTTTT	CASSLDPGTGELFF
TRBV24-1	TRBJ2-3	TRBD1	NA	TGTGCCACCAGTGAAGGACAGGGAAGCACAGATACGCAGTATTTT	CATSEGQGSTDTQYF
TRBV5-1	TRBJ2-1	TRBD2	NA	TGCGCCAGCAGCCTCCTAGCGGGAGAATCCTACAATGAGCAGTTCTTC	CASSLLAGESYNEQFF
TRBV10-1	TRBJ2-7	TRBD2	NA	TGCGCCAGCAGTGAGAGGCTAGCGGGGGAGCAGTACTTC	CASSERLAGEQYF
TRBV6-2/TRBV6-3	TRBJ2-4	NA	NA	TGTGCCAGCAGCCCCTCGGGGTCCAAAAACATTCAGTACTTC	CASSPSGSKNIQYF
TRBV24-1	TRBJ2-1	TRBD2	once	TGTGCCACCCGCGGGGCGCTAGCGGGAGACAATGAGCAGTTCTTC	CATRGALAGDNEQFF